The 13 T cell receptor beta chains below come from one sample, sequenced in a study of blood T cell repertoires in COVID-19. Sequenced by immunoSEQ multiplex PCR; TCRdb stores in-frame clones only, minus some. The table lists about 150,000 clones, 87% of them singletons. The sequenced material came from peripheral blood. The receptors were gathered from a human donor in a cohort sampled during active COVID-19.

J is TRBJ1-1 and V is TRBV30, with D possibly being TRBD1 (5 bases). Deletions cut 0 bases from V and 5 bases from J, with 13 bases between. This CDR3 comprises 14 residues. Germline V gives CDR1 GTSNPN, CDR2 SVGIG (reference sequence). CDR3 in DNA: TGTGCCTGGAGTGTCCGGGGGAGACAGACTGAAGCTTTCTTT. It codes for CAWSVRGRQTEAFF.

The rearrangement joins TRBV5-1 to TRBJ2-7; TRBD1 is a possible D gene (6 bases). Germline V gene data show CDR1 as SGHRS and CDR2 as YFSETQ. V dropped 1 base and J dropped 5 bases, with 13 bases sitting between them. There are 14 residues in the CDR3. The CDR3 loop reads CASSLPGEYHEQYF. For the CDR3, the DNA is TGCGCCAGCAGCTTGCCAGGGGAGTACCACGAGCAGTACTTC.

J is TRBJ2-5 and V is TRBV7-3, with D possibly TRBD1 on 6 matching bases. The germline V and J ends were trimmed by 1 base and 5 bases, with 8 bases remaining between them. Per the germline V gene, CDR1 is SGHTA and CDR2 is FQGTGA. The CDR3 contains 13 residues. The DNA for the CDR3 is TGTGCCAGCAGCTTAAGGGGGCGGGAGACCCAGTACTTC. It is translated as CASSLRGRETQYF.

The gene calls are TRBV5-1 and TRBJ2-2, with D possibly matching TRBD2 (6 bases). The CDR3 spans 15 residues. Germline V lookup: CDR1 SGHRS, CDR2 YFSETQ. The ends were cut back, 4 bases at V and 2 bases at J, with 12 bases in the middle. For the CDR3, the DNA is TGCGCCAGCAGCCAGGGACTGCTTAACACCGGGGAGCTGTTTTTT. Translation: CASSQGLLNTGELFF.

The chain uses TRBV4-1 and TRBJ1-3, with a possible D match to TRBD1 (5 bases). The CDR3 covers 14 residues. Trimming took off 3 bases at V and 2 bases at J, with 8 bases between the two ends. Per the germline V gene, CDR1 is MGHRA and CDR2 is YSYEKL. The CDR3 DNA follows: TGCGCCAGCAGCCAGGGGCGCCCTGGAAACACCATATATTTT. Protein: CASSQGRPGNTIYF.

This chain uses TRBV11-1 with TRBJ2-7, with TRBD2 matching 13 bases. J lost 6 bases, V lost 5 bases, and 4 bases had no gene match. Germline V gene sequence: CDR1 SGHAT, CDR2 FQDESV (reference sequence). This CDR3 comprises 14 residues. The CDR3, as DNA: TGTGCCAGCAGCCTGGGACTAGCGGGGAGCGAGCAGTACTTC. This gives the protein CASSLGLAGSEQYF.

The J gene is TRBJ2-1, the V gene TRBV29-1, with 9 bases matching TRBD2. This CDR3 comprises 11 residues. With V trimmed by 8 bases and J by 6 bases, 2 bases remained unmatched. The germline V gene has CDR1 SQVTM and CDR2 ANQGSEA. CDR3 nucleotides: TGCAGCTGGGGACTAGCCAATGAGCAGTTCTTC. This codes for CSWGLANEQFF.

In this sample, this clone turned up a few times. CDR3 region: CSARTARGYTF. The CDR3 region has the DNA TGCAGTGCTAGGACAGCGCGTGGCTACACCTTC. The chain uses TRBV20-1 and TRBJ1-2, with a possible D match to TRBD1 (5 bases). Germline CDR1 is DFQATT and CDR2 is SNEGSKA (reference sequence). The V end was cut by 3 bases, the J end by 7 bases, with 9 bases between. The CDR3 totals 11 residues.

The rearrangement uses TRBV27 and TRBJ2-3; the D is unclear. The ends were cut back, 3 bases at V and 5 bases at J, with 3 bases in the middle. The CDR3 length is 11 residues. Germline V gives CDR1 MNHEY, CDR2 SMNVEV (reference sequence). DNA for the CDR3: TGTGCCAGCAGTTTCGGAGATACGCAGTATTTT. Its translation is CASSFGDTQYF.

This rearrangement joins TRBV2 to TRBJ1-5, with D maybe TRBD1 (5 bases). This CDR3 is 15 amino acids long. Germline-derived CDR1 and CDR2 are SNHLY and FYNNEI. V lost 4 bases, J lost 3 bases, and 13 bases lay in between. CDR3 region: CASSAGTAFNQPQHF. The CDR3 DNA reads as TGTGCCAGCAGTGCCGGGACTGCCTTCAATCAGCCCCAGCATTTT.

V is TRBV6-6 and J is TRBJ1-2; possibly TRBD1 for D (5 bases). Trimming stripped 11 bases from V and 3 bases from J, with 13 bases between. The CDR3 runs to 12 residues. Germline CDR1 MNHNY, CDR2 SVGAGI (reference sequence). DNA for the CDR3: TGTGCCTCCCGACAGAGCGACTATGGCTACACCTTC. It is translated as CASRQSDYGYTF.

The V and J genes are TRBV19 and TRBJ2-5; D uncertain. The CDR3 is made up of 13 amino acids. Germline V gene data show CDR1 as LNHDA and CDR2 as SQIVND (reference sequence). V lost 6 bases to trimming and J lost 9 bases, with 17 bases between them. CDR3 protein: CASRSLPENPQYF. CDR3 bases: TGTGCCAGTAGGAGCCTTCCCGAGAACCCCCAGTACTTC.

V is TRBV13 and J is TRBJ1-1; D is uncertain. Germline lookup yields CDR1 PRHDT and CDR2 FYEKMQ (reference sequence). V was pared by 1 base and J by 5 bases, with 11 bases between. The CDR3 extends over 14 amino acids. The CDR3, as DNA: TGTGCCAGCAGCTTAGAAAGGGAGTGGACTGAAGCTTTCTTT. Protein: CASSLEREWTEAFF.